This is a list of T cell receptor beta chains from one sample in a study of shared clonotypes between healthy human individuals. The table came from immunoSEQ multiplex PCR; TCRdb's copy has only in-frame clones and leaves some out. The data contain approximately 1.4 million clones, 98% of them singletons. Sequencing input: naive CD4+ T cells sorted from blood. The receptors come from a man under 40 in good health. Each CDR3 is given without its conserved first and last residue.

V gene: TRBV10-1; J gene: TRBJ2-1; CDR3 protein: ASSESIGDNEQF
V gene: TRBV20-1; J gene: TRBJ1-2; CDR3 protein: SAVYSGYT
V gene: TRBV20-1; J gene: TRBJ2-5; CDR3 protein: SGTAGETQY
V gene: TRBV7-8; J gene: TRBJ2-5; CDR3 protein: ASSRLAETQY
V gene: TRBV19; J gene: TRBJ1-2; CDR3 protein: ASRIRGERGYT
V gene: TRBV25-1; J gene: TRBJ2-7; CDR3 protein: ASSDVGGQGHDEQY
V gene: TRBV5-1; J gene: TRBJ2-3; CDR3 protein: AGSRGGSTDTQY
V gene: TRBV11-2; J gene: TRBJ2-2; CDR3 protein: ASSLRGGTGELF
V gene: TRBV7-2; J gene: TRBJ2-1; CDR3 protein: ASSLSSVNGQF
V gene: TRBV28; J gene: TRBJ1-3; CDR3 protein: ASSSGGTPSGNTIY
V gene: TRBV27; J gene: TRBJ2-3; CDR3 protein: ATTSPGAHTDTQY
V gene: TRBV2; J gene: TRBJ1-2; CDR3 protein: ASSGGQVAEGYT
V gene: TRBV5-1; J gene: TRBJ2-1; CDR3 protein: ASSLGRASGTVNEQF
V gene: TRBV18; J gene: TRBJ2-1; CDR3 protein: ASSPAGGAGGRDYNEQF
V gene: TRBV27; J gene: TRBJ2-3; CDR3 protein: ASSYRDSTDTQY
V gene: TRBV27; J gene: TRBJ2-1; CDR3 protein: ASSLTGTGGFNEQF
V gene: TRBV9; J gene: TRBJ2-1; CDR3 protein: ASSVGRGLANNEQF
V gene: TRBV4-1; J gene: TRBJ1-4; CDR3 protein: ASSQPRGGAREKLF
V gene: TRBV9; J gene: TRBJ1-3; CDR3 protein: ASIRDSKLQCPGNTIY
V gene: TRBV28; J gene: TRBJ2-1; CDR3 protein: ASSILGVGRNEQF
V gene: TRBV4-1; J gene: TRBJ2-7; CDR3 protein: ASSQDRGAQTYEQY
V gene: TRBV5-5; J gene: TRBJ1-4; CDR3 protein: ASSLGWTPEGGLF
V gene: TRBV2; J gene: TRBJ2-3; CDR3 protein: ASSEVRRAIGTGSTDTQY
V gene: TRBV6-6; J gene: TRBJ2-7; CDR3 protein: ASRVAGATHEQY
V gene: TRBV9; J gene: TRBJ2-7; CDR3 protein: ASSAGGGGRGLTYEQY
V gene: TRBV20-1; J gene: TRBJ2-1; CDR3 protein: SAQRVVEQF
V gene: TRBV2; J gene: TRBJ2-5; CDR3 protein: ASGEVGETQY
V gene: TRBV6-5; J gene: TRBJ2-3; CDR3 protein: ASSSGGLAEGTQY
V gene: TRBV28; J gene: TRBJ1-4; CDR3 protein: ASSPGNSDLRKLF
V gene: TRBV5-3; J gene: TRBJ2-7; CDR3 protein: ARSLGEQY
V gene: TRBV18; J gene: TRBJ2-7; CDR3 protein: ASSPLGQGVGYEQY
V gene: TRBV30; J gene: TRBJ1-4; CDR3 protein: AWNTGEKLF
V gene: TRBV6-5; J gene: TRBJ1-2; CDR3 protein: ASSYYRGDGYT
V gene: TRBV28; J gene: TRBJ1-5; CDR3 protein: ASSTGISNQPQH
V gene: TRBV5-1; J gene: TRBJ1-5; CDR3 protein: ASSLAGSNQPQH
V gene: TRBV6-5; J gene: TRBJ2-7; CDR3 protein: ASRRSAGYEQY
V gene: TRBV10-3; J gene: TRBJ2-3; CDR3 protein: AFRVGDTQY
V gene: TRBV9; J gene: TRBJ2-1; CDR3 protein: ASSVASGRSSYNEQF
V gene: TRBV19; J gene: TRBJ1-2; CDR3 protein: ASSARTGYGYT
V gene: TRBV29-1; J gene: TRBJ2-1; CDR3 protein: SADYNEQF
V gene: TRBV4-1; J gene: TRBJ2-7; CDR3 protein: ASSKGGFSNYEQY
V gene: TRBV4-3; J gene: TRBJ2-3; CDR3 protein: ASSQVGTSGSGPDTQY
V gene: TRBV29-1; J gene: TRBJ1-4; CDR3 protein: SVRTAGRELF
V gene: TRBV10-3; J gene: TRBJ1-3; CDR3 protein: AISVGGDSGNTIY
V gene: TRBV18; J gene: TRBJ2-3; CDR3 protein: ASSPASSLGTDTQY
V gene: TRBV11-2; J gene: TRBJ2-3; CDR3 protein: ASSFFSTDTQY
V gene: TRBV4-1; J gene: TRBJ2-5; CDR3 protein: ASSPRLAGERGQETQY
V gene: TRBV2; J gene: TRBJ2-7; CDR3 protein: ASRTSGIIEQY
V gene: TRBV29-1; J gene: TRBJ1-1; CDR3 protein: SVATGLGTEAF
V gene: TRBV6-5; J gene: TRBJ1-5; CDR3 protein: ASAPNGWVQPQH
V gene: TRBV2; J gene: TRBJ1-2; CDR3 protein: ASSVTGDGYT
V gene: TRBV5-6; J gene: TRBJ1-3; CDR3 protein: ASSLFQVGVQGNTIY
V gene: TRBV5-5; J gene: TRBJ2-1; CDR3 protein: ASSLDGREYNEQF
V gene: TRBV6-1; J gene: TRBJ1-5; CDR3 protein: ASSERGNQPQH
V gene: TRBV5-1; J gene: TRBJ2-5; CDR3 protein: ASSLRGSQETQY
V gene: TRBV4-2; J gene: TRBJ2-1; CDR3 protein: ASISGGGAREQF
V gene: TRBV6-4; J gene: TRBJ2-1; CDR3 protein: AMSEGLAGGNEQF
V gene: TRBV9; J gene: TRBJ2-3; CDR3 protein: ASSVNSGSALDTQY